The rows below give T cell receptor beta chains drawn from one sample of a study of OX40 agonist ivuxolimab in advanced cancers. Produced via immunoSEQ multiplex PCR; TCRdb's table is partial and in-frame only. The data hold 41,000 or so clones, with 87% observed a single time. The material sequenced was CD4+ or CD8+ T cells sorted from blood, taken in a trial of the OX40 agonist ivuxolimab. The receptor source for this set is an adult with an advanced solid tumor such as melanoma, head and neck, liver or kidney cancer. CDR3s leave out the opening cysteine and the closing phenylalanine or tryptophan. Fields, in order: V gene, CDR3 protein.

>TRBV30
AWSVSSAQEAF
>TRBV11-2
ASSLMPGGVTGELF
>TRBV5-1
ASSLTSVQETQY
>TRBV11-2
ASSSQRPLTGGYGYT
>TRBV7-9
ASSREGATGELF
>TRBV11-3
ASGDPAYEQY
>TRBV11-3
ASSLGYLLAEGEQY
>TRBV11-3
ASMPWISNEQF
>TRBV19
ASSIGQSYTEAF
>TRBV9
ASRVPGGELF
>TRBV6-5
ASSTYGGLF
>TRBV9
ASRPRDSGGEQF
>TRBV5-1
ASALGVDEQF
>TRBV11-2
ASSFRDEKLF
>TRBV28
ASHPGQGPGYT
>TRBV25-1
ASSASGDEQY
>TRBV7-7
ANHGQGASNYGYT
>TRBV30
AWSVRGATDTQY
>TRBV4-3
ASSQVVSGVNEQF
>TRBV18
ASSPSRGGTDTQY
>TRBV19
ASSPQGTQY
>TRBV25-1
ASSGANYSNQPQH
>TRBV19
ASSNRGQLSQPQH
>TRBV19
ASSGSGHQNLLNYGYT
>TRBV29-1
SVEAPGLAGGVHEQY
>TRBV28
ASSPTGVNYGYT
>TRBV18
ASSPSLIETQY
>TRBV30
ACILRGLNTEAF
>TRBV11-3
ASSKSTGGEKLF
>TRBV10-3
ALGGEAGGELF
>TRBV19
AILAGGGEQF
>TRBV19
ASRAEQGAGGYT
>TRBV5-6
ASSSTPGLAGEVETQY
>TRBV14
ASTGPPTGELF
>TRBV5-6
ASSLGAVAINEKLF
>TRBV5-4
ASSLQGANQPQH
>TRBV4-2
ASSRPRQGYGYT
>TRBV2
ASSGERAEKLF
>TRBV7-2
ASSLDRDDNEQF
>TRBV11-2
ASSSDREAYEQY
>TRBV5-4
ASSLDSDQETQY
>TRBV10-1
ASSEYISYEQY
>TRBV6-5
ASSSTGTSNYGYT
>TRBV7-2
ASSLLGEGPQY
>TRBV28
ASSRSSGLATYEQY
>TRBV11-3
ASSSKGQVGEQY
>TRBV9
ASSFLSGANVLT
>TRBV7-9
ASSLTGQRELF
>TRBV21-1
ASSKVPTESNQPQH
>TRBV27
ASSYLGLGHGQY
>TRBV11-3
ASSFSISQGANEQF